This section outlines one T cell receptor beta chain sequence together with its context. The data derive from a study of blood T cell repertoires in COVID-19. Study at large: In each case, the material was cDNA or gDNA derived from T cells, B-cell-depleted T cells, or PBMCs.

This CDR3 comprises 14 residues. V lost 6 bases and J 2 bases, leaving 14 bases between the germline ends. Germline assignment: CDR1 MNHEY and CDR2 SMNVEV (reference sequence). The method was immunoSEQ multiplex PCR; TCRdb's version includes in-frame clones alone and lacks a portion of them. Of 200,000 to 250,000 clones listed, almost 90% are singletons. The sequence was collected from a woman aged 55-70 years with acute or convalescent COVID-19. This rearrangement joins TRBV27 to TRBJ2-7, with D possibly being TRBD2 (5 bases). What was sequenced was peripheral blood. The CDR3 loop is CASRLSASPYEQYF. Here the CDR3 DNA reads TGTGCCAGCAGACTATCGGCTAGCCCCTACGAGCAGTACTTC.